The 13 T cell receptor beta chains below come from one sample, sequenced in a study of T-cell memory formation after mild COVID-19. In TCRdb, the 5' RACE reads were re-called with MiXCR into one record per CDR3 protein. This repertoire shows about 250,000 distinct CDR3 sequences, about 20% found once; its top ten account for around 23%. The specimen was PBMCs or a T cell subset sorted from them (not recorded which). Receptors originate from a man between 18 and 29 years old who had mild COVID-19 (a few samples of this study predate the infection). Cell type and time point are not known.

This clonotype was seen at least ten times. The gene calls are TRBV10-3 and TRBJ1-2; weak D call: TRBD1 (6 bases). The CDR3 has 14 amino acids. V was clipped by 0 bases and J by 4 bases, with 9 bases between them. The germline gives CDR1 ENHRY, CDR2 SYGVKD. This chain's CDR3 is CAISESEGGYGYTF. The CDR3 DNA is TGTGCCATCAGTGAGTCGGAGGGGGGCTATGGCTACACCTTC.

The chain uses TRBV9 and TRBJ1-1; TRBD1 aligns across 10 bases. Germline trimming cut 7 bases from V and 5 bases from J; bases unmatched to any gene: 11. Germline CDR1 reads SGDLS; CDR2 reads YYNGEE. The length of the CDR3 is 15 residues. CDR3 in amino acids: CASSQTGGARTEAFF. The CDR3 DNA sequence: TGTGCCAGCTCCCAGACAGGGGGCGCGCGGACTGAAGCTTTCTTT.

The chain links TRBV15 to TRBJ2-1, with D hard to call. The V gene lost 5 bases and the J gene lost 8 bases, with 13 bases spanning the gap. Germline V gives CDR1 LNHNV, CDR2 YYDKDF (reference sequence). This CDR3 comprises 13 residues. The CDR3 protein is CATSGPTYDEQFF. The DNA for the CDR3 is TGTGCCACCAGCGGACCGACATATGATGAGCAGTTCTTC. Based on the CDR3 plus reference TRBV15 and TRBJ2-1, the full variable domain is DAMVIQNPRYQVTQFGKPVTLSCSQTLNHNVMYWYQQKSSQAPKLLFHYYDKDFNNEADTPDNFQSRRPNTSFCFLDIRSPGLGDTAMYLCATSGPTYDEQFFGPGTRLTVL.

The chain has TRBV5-5 and TRBJ2-7; 7 bases map to TRBD2. Trimming removed 2 bases from V and 2 bases from J; junction bases left unmatched: 19. The germline CDR1 and CDR2 sequences are SGHKS and YYEKEE (reference sequence). This CDR3 is 19 amino acids long. CDR3 nucleotides: TGTGCCAGCAGCTTTAGTACCCTCTCACGTGGGAGGGGCGCCTACGAGCAGTACTTC. This sequence encodes CASSFSTLSRGRGAYEQYF.

V is TRBV6-2 or TRBV6-3 and J is TRBJ2-7; D perhaps matches TRBD1 (6 bases). Looked up from germline, CDR1 is MNHEY and CDR2 is SVGEGT. The CDR3 runs to 14 residues. Trimming left V 5 bases short and J 1 base short, with 12 bases between. As DNA, the CDR3 is TGTGCCAGCAGTCTGCCGGACAGTTCCTACGAGCAGTACTTC. It specifies CASSLPDSSYEQYF.

The CDR3 sequence is CASSYVGGALETQYF. CDR3 DNA sequence: TGTGCCAGCAGTTACGTCGGGGGAGCATTAGAGACCCAGTACTTC. The rearrangement joins TRBV6-5 to TRBJ2-5; weak D call: TRBD2 (6 bases). The CDR3 spans 15 residues. Trimming took off 2 bases at V and 4 bases at J, with 14 bases between the two ends. CDR1 MNHEY and CDR2 SVGAGI come from the germline V gene.

The rearrangement uses TRBV20-1 and TRBJ2-7, with TRBD1 as a possible D gene (5 bases). CDR1 DFQATT and CDR2 SNEGSKA come from the germline V gene (reference sequence). The CDR3 is made up of 14 amino acids. V lost 0 bases to trimming and J lost 5 bases, with 14 bases between them. DNA of the CDR3: TGCAGTGCTAGAGATCCCCAGGGTTACGACGAGCAGTACTTC. This sequence encodes CSARDPQGYDEQYF.

This clonotype showed up just a few times. The rearrangement joins TRBV7-2 to TRBJ1-2, with 7 positions matching TRBD1. Germline CDR1 SGHTA, CDR2 FQGNSA. J gave up 3 bases and V 1 base, and 5 bases lay outside the gene matches. The CDR3 covers 15 residues. CDR3: CASSLGHRGYYGYTF. Written as DNA, the CDR3 is TGTGCCAGCAGCTTAGGCCACAGGGGTTACTATGGCTACACCTTC.

This clonotype was detected ten times or more. This chain links TRBV5-1 with TRBJ2-5, with D maybe TRBD1 (5 bases). The V end lost 4 bases, the J end lost 5 bases, and 18 bases lay between the germline ends. CDR3 length: 15 amino acids. Germline V lookup: CDR1 SGHRS, CDR2 YFSETQ. CDR3 loop: CASSAGWGNQETQYF. In DNA, the CDR3 is TGCGCCAGCAGCGCAGGGTGGGGTAATCAGGAGACCCAGTACTTC.

The rearrangement uses TRBV7-2 and TRBJ2-1, with D tentatively TRBD2 (5 bases). This CDR3 is built from 15 residues. CDR1 and CDR2 from the germline V gene are SGHTA and FQGNSA. V dropped 0 bases and J dropped 5 bases, with 11 bases sitting between them. The CDR3 DNA is TGTGCCAGCAGCTTAGCCCCCGGGGTAAACAATGAGCAGTTCTTC. It yields the protein CASSLAPGVNNEQFF.

The V and J genes are TRBV5-8 and TRBJ2-3; D gene unclear. Per germline, CDR1 SGHTS and CDR2 YDEGEE. CDR3 length equals 15 residues. Trimming shortened V by 2 bases and J by 6 bases, and 16 bases separated the two germline ends. As DNA, the CDR3 is TGTGCCAGCAGCTTTAGCCGCTTATGGTTCGATACGCAGTATTTT. Translating it yields CASSFSRLWFDTQYF.

The V and J genes are TRBV20-1 and TRBJ2-2; 8 bases are a match to TRBD2. CDR1 is DFQATT and CDR2 is SNEGSKA in the germline V gene (reference sequence). V lost 6 bases and J lost 3; bases outside the gene matches: 9. The CDR3 contains 15 residues. DNA of the CDR3: TGCAGTGCCTTCCCGCGGGGGGCCTACACCGGGGAGCTGTTTTTT. Protein product: CSAFPRGAYTGELFF.

This clonotype was detected a few times. This chain links TRBV6-5 with TRBJ1-2, with D possibly TRBD1 on 6 matching bases. V was shortened by 4 bases and J by 4 bases, with 19 bases between the two germline ends. The germline V gene encodes CDR1 MNHEY and CDR2 SVGAGI. This CDR3 contains 16 residues. The CDR3 DNA reads TGTGCCAGCAGTTGGTCACCCAGGGGAACCCCCTATGGCTACACCTTC. It is translated as CASSWSPRGTPYGYTF.